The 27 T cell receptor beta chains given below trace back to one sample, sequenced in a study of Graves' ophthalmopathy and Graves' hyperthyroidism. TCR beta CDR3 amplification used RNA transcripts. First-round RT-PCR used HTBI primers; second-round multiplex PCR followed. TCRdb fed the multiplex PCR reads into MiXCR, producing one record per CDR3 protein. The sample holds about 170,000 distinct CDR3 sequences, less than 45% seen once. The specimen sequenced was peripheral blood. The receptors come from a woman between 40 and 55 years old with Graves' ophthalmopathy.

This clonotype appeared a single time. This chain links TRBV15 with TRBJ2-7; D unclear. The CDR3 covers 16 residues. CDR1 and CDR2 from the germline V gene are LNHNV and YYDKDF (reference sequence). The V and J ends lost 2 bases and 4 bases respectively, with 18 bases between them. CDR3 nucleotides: TGTGCCACCAGCAGACGATTAATGGGAAGGGAATACGAGCAGTACTTC. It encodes CATSRRLMGREYEQYF.

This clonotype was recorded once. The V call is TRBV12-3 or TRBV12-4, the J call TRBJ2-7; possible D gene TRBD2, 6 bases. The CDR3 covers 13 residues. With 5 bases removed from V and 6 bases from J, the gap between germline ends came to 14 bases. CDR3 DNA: TGTGCCAGCAGTCCGTACGACGGGGGCGAGCAGTACTTC. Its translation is CASSPYDGGEQYF.

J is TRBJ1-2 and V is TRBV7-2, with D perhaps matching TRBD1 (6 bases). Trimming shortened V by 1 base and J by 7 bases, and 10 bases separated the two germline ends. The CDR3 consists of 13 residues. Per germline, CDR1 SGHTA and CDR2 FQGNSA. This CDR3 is CASSLGTGSGYTF. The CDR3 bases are TGTGCCAGCAGCTTAGGAACAGGGAGTGGCTACACCTTC.

CDR3 nucleotides: TGTGCCAGCAGCGGACAGACAGGGTACGAGCAGTACTTC. Protein product: CASSGQTGYEQYF. The chain joins TRBV7-3 to TRBJ2-7, with 7 bases lining up with TRBD1. The CDR3 is 13 residues long. From germline, CDR1 is SGHTA and CDR2 FQGTGA. V trimming: 5 bases; J trimming: 4 bases; junction bases outside the gene matches: 5.

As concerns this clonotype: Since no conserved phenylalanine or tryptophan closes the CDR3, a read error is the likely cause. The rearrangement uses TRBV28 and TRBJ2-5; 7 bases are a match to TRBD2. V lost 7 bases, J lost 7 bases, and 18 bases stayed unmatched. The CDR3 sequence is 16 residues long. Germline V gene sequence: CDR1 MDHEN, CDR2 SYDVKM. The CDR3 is CASTPVGRARMVTQYS. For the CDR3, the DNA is TGTGCCAGCACCCCCGTGGGGAGGGCGAGGATGGTGACCCAGTACTCC.

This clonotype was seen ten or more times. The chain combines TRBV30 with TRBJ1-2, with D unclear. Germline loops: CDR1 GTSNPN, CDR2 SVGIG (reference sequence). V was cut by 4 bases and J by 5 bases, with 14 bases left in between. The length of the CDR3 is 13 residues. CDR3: CAWTSPPIYGYTF. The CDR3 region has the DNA TGTGCCTGGACCAGCCCACCAATTTATGGCTACACCTTC.

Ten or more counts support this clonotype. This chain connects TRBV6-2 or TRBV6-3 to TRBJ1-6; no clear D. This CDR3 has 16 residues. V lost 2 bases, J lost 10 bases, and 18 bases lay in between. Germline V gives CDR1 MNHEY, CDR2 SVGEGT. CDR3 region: CASSYGHGSDESPLHF. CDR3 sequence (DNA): TGTGCCAGCAGTTACGGTCATGGCTCGGACGAATCACCCCTCCACTTT.

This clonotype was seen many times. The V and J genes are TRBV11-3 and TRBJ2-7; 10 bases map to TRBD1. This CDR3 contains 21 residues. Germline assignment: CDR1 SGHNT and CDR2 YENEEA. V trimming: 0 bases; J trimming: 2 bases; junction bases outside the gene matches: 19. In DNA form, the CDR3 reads TGTGCCAGCAGCTTAGAGATGGGACAGGGGCAGGCTAGCGGGTACCCCTACGAGCAGTACTTC. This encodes CASSLEMGQGQASGYPYEQYF.

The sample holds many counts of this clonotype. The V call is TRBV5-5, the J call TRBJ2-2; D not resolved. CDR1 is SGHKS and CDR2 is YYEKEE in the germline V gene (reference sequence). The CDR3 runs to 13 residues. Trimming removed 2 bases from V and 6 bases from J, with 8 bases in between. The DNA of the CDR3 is TGTGCCAGCAGCTTCTTTGTCGCCGGGGAGCTGTTTTTT. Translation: CASSFFVAGELFF.

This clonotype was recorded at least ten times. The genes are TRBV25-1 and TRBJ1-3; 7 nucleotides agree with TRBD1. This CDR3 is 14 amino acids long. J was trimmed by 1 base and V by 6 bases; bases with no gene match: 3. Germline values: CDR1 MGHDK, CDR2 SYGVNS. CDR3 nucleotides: TGTGCCAGCAGCAGACAGGGTTCTGGAAACACCATATATTTT. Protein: CASSRQGSGNTIYF.

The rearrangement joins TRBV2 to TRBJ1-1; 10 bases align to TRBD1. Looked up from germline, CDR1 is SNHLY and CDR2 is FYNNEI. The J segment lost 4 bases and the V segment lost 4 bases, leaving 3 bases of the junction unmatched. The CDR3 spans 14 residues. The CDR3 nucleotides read TGTGCCAGCAGTGGCGGACAGGGGGGCACTGAAGCTTTCTTT. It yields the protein CASSGGQGGTEAFF. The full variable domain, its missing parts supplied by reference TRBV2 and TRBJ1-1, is EPEVTQTPSHQVTQMGQEVILRCVPISNHLYFYWYRQILGQKVEFLVSFYNNEISEKSEIFDDQFSVERPDGSNFTLKIRSTKLEDSAMYFCASSGGQGGTEAFFGQGTRLTVV.

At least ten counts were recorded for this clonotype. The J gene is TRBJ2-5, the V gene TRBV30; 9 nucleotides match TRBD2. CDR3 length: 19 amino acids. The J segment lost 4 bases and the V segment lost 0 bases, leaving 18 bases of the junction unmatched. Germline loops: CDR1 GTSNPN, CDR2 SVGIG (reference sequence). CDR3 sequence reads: CAWSVNSPLAGYIRETQYF. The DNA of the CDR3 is TGTGCCTGGAGTGTAAATTCCCCCCTAGCGGGATATATTCGAGAGACCCAGTACTTC.

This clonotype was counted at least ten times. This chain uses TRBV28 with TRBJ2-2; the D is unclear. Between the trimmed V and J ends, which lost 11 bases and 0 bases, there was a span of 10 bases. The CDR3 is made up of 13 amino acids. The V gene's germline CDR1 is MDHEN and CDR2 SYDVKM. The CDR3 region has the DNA TGTGCCGCTTATTCCGCGAACACCGGGGAGCTGTTTTTT. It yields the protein CAAYSANTGELFF.

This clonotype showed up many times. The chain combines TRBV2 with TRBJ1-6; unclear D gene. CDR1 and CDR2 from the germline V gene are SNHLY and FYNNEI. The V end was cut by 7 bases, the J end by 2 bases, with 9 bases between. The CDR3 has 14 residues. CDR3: CASNLDTYNSPLHF. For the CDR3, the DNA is TGTGCCAGCAACCTAGACACCTATAATTCACCCCTCCACTTT.

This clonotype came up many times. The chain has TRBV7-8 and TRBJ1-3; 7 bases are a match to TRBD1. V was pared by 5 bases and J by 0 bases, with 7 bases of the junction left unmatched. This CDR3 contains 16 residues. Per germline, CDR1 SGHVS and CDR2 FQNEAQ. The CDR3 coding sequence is TGTGCCAGCAGCGAAGGACAGGTGTTCTCTGGAAACACCATATATTTT. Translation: CASSEGQVFSGNTIYF.

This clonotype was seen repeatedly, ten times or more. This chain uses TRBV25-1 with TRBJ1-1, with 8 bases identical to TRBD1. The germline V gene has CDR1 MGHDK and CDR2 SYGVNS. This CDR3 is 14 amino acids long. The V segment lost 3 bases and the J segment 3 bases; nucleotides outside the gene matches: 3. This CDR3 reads CASSEQGADTEAFF. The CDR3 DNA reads TGTGCCAGCAGTGAGCAGGGGGCGGACACTGAAGCTTTCTTT.

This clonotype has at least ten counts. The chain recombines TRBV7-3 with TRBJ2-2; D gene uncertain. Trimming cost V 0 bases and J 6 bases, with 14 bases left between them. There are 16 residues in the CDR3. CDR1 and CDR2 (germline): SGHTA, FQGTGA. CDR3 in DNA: TGTGCCAGCAGCTTAACATTGCCAGGAGTATCCGGGGAGCTGTTTTTT. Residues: CASSLTLPGVSGELFF.

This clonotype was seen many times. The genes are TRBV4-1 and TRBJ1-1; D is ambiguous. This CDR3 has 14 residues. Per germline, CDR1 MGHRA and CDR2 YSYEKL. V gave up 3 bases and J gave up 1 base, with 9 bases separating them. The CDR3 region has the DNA TGCGCCAGCAGCCATAGGGTTCAGAACACTGAAGCTTTCTTT. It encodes CASSHRVQNTEAFF.

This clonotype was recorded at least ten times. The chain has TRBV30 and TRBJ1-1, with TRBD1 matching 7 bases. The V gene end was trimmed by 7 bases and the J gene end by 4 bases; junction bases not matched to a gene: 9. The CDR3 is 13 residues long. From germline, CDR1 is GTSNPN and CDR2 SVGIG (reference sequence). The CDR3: CALKGTASTEAFF. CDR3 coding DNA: TGTGCCTTAAAGGGGACAGCGAGCACTGAAGCTTTCTTT.

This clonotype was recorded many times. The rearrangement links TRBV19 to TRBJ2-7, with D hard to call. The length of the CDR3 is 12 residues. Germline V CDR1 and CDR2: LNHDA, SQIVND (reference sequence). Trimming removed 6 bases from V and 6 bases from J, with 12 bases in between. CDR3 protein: CASSNSHSEQYF. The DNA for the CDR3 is TGTGCCAGTAGCAATTCTCACTCCGAGCAGTACTTC.

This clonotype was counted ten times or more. CDR3: CASSLARGQETQYF. The CDR3 coding sequence is TGTGCCAGCAGCTTAGCCAGGGGCCAAGAGACCCAGTACTTC. V usage is TRBV7-2 and J usage is TRBJ2-5, with D tentatively TRBD1 (6 bases). In germline, CDR1 is SGHTA, CDR2 FQGNSA. The length of the CDR3 is 14 residues. V dropped 0 bases and J dropped 1 base, with 6 bases sitting between them.

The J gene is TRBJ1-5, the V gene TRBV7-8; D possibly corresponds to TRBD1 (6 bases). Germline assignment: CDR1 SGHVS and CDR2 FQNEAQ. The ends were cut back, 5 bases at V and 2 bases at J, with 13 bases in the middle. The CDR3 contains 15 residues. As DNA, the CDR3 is TGTGCCAGCAGCCGGACAGCCCTTGGCAATCAGCCCCAGCATTTT. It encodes CASSRTALGNQPQHF. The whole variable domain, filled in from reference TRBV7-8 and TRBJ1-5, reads GAGVSQSPRYKVAKRGQDVALRCDPISGHVSLFWYQQALGQGPEFLTYFQNEAQLDKSGLPSDRFFAERPEGSVSTLKIQRTQQEDSAVYLCASSRTALGNQPQHFGDGTRLSIL.

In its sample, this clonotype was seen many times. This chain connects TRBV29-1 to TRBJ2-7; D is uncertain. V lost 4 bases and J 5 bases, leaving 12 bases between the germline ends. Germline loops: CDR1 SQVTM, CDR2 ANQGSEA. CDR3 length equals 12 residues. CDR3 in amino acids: CSVGVQYHEQYF. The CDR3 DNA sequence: TGCAGCGTTGGGGTGCAGTACCACGAGCAGTACTTC.

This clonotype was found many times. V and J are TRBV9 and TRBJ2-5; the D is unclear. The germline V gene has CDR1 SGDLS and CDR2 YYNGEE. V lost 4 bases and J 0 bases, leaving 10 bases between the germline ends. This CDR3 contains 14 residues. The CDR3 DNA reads TGTGCCAGCAGCTTGAGCTCCTACCAAGAGACCCAGTACTTC. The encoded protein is CASSLSSYQETQYF. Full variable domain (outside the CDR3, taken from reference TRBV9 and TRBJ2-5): DSGVTQTPKHLITATGQRVTLRCSPRSGDLSVYWYQQSLDQGLQFLIQYYNGEERAKGNILERFSAQQFPDLHSELNLSSLELGDSALYFCASSLSSYQETQYFGPGTRLLVL.

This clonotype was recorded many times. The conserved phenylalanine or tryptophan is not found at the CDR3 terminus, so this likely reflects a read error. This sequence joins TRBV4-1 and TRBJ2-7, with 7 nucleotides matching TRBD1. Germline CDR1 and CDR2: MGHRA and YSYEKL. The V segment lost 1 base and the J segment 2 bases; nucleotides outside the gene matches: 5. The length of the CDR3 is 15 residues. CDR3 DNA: TGCGCCAGCAGCCAAGCGAATACAGGGGCCTACGAGCAGTACTCC. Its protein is CASSQANTGAYEQYS.

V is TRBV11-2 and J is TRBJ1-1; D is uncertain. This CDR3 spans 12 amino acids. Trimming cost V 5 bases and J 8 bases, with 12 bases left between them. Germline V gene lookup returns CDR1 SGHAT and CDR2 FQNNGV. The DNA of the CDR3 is TGTGCCAGCAGCCCTAAGAGGAACGAAGCTTTCTTT. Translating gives CASSPKRNEAFF.

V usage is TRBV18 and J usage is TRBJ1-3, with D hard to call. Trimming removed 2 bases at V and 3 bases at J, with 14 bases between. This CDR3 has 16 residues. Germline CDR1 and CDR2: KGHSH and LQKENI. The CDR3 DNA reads TGTGCCAGCTCACCAAACGGTTTTGGGGATGGAAACACCATATATTTT. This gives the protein CASSPNGFGDGNTIYF. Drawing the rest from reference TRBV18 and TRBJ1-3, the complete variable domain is NAGVMQNPRHLVRRRGQEARLRCSPMKGHSHVYWYRQLPEEGLKFMVYLQKENIIDESGMPKERFSAEFPKEGPSILRIQQVVRGDSAAYFCASSPNGFGDGNTIYFGEGSWLTVV.